This passage covers 6 T cell receptor beta chains from one sample sequenced in a study of T cells in Graves' hyperthyroidism and ophthalmopathy. RNA transcripts served as the template for amplifying TCR beta CDR3 regions. The study used the HTBI primer set for a first-round RT-PCR of the TCR CDR3. Using its own MiXCR run on the multiplex PCR reads, TCRdb lists one record per CDR3 protein. The table records 600,000 to 900,000 distinct CDR3 sequences, around 17% of them present only once. The sequenced sample was blood. The receptors derive from a man in his late teens or twenties with Graves' hyperthyroidism.

There are a few counts of this clonotype. The chain is built from TRBV29-1 and TRBJ2-7; TRBD2 aligns across 10 bases. Germline loops: CDR1 SQVTM, CDR2 ANQGSEA. Germline trimming cut 4 bases from V and 4 bases from J; bases unmatched to any gene: 7. The CDR3 covers 14 residues. CDR3 loop: CSVVPSGSMYEQYF. In nucleotides, the CDR3 is TGCAGCGTTGTGCCTAGCGGGAGTATGTACGAGCAGTACTTC.

This clonotype was picked up a small number of times. The chain employs TRBV11-2 and TRBJ2-2, with 8 bases that match TRBD1. Germline V gene lookup returns CDR1 SGHAT and CDR2 FQNNGV. V shed 4 bases, J shed 0 bases, and the junction held 4 bases outside the gene matches. This CDR3 contains 16 residues. This CDR3 is CASSSVRGPNTGELFF. In nucleotides, the CDR3 is TGTGCCAGCAGCTCCGTCAGGGGGCCGAACACCGGGGAGCTGTTTTTT.

This sequence joins TRBV7-3 and TRBJ2-3, with 7 positions matching TRBD2. Germline CDR1 is SGHTA and CDR2 is FQGTGA. This CDR3 spans 12 amino acids. Germline trimming cut 5 bases from V and 9 bases from J; bases unmatched to any gene: 5. The CDR3 nucleotides are TGTGCCAGCAGCCCGGGAGCGGGAACGCAGTATTTT. Translated, it gives CASSPGAGTQYF.

With respect to this clonotype: A junction boundary mismatches the germline segment, possibly from a read error. The chain is built from TRBV10-3 and TRBJ2-5; D gene uncertain. CDR1 is ENHRY, CDR2 SYGVKD, per germline. This CDR3 is 12 amino acids long. For the CDR3, the DNA is TGTGTCATCAGTAACAACCAAGAGACCCAGTACTTC. Residues: CVISNNQETQYF.

This chain links TRBV6-1 with TRBJ2-7, with D unresolved. V lost 3 bases and J 3 bases, leaving 12 bases between the germline ends. Per the germline V gene, CDR1 is MNHNS and CDR2 is SASEGT. CDR3 length equals 14 residues. CDR3 in amino acids: CASSDHRAYYEQYF. The CDR3 DNA reads as TGTGCCAGCAGTGACCACCGGGCCTACTACGAGCAGTACTTC.

V and J are TRBV14 and TRBJ2-1; 8 nucleotides line up with TRBD2. The CDR3 extends over 16 amino acids. The V and J ends lost 0 bases and 6 bases, in that order; junction bases with no gene match: 7. Germline CDR1 SGHDN, CDR2 FVKESK. DNA of the CDR3: TGTGCCAGCAGCCAAGACGGGGCGGGAGGACGCAATGAGCAGTTCTTC. Amino acid sequence: CASSQDGAGGRNEQFF.